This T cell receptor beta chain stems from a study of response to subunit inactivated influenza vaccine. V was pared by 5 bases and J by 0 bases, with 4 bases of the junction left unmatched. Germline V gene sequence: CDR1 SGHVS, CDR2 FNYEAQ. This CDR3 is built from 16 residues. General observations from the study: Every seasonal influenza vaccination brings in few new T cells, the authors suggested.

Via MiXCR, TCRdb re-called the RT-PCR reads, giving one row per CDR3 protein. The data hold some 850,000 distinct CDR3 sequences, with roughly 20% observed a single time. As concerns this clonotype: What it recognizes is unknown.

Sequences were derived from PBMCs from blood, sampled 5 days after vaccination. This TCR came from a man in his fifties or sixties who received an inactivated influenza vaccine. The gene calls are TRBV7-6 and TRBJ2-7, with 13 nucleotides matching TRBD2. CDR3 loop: CASSEGLAGPSYEQYF. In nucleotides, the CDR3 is TGTGCCAGCAGCGAGGGACTAGCGGGACCCTCCTACGAGCAGTACTTC.